This TCR beta chain was profiled in a study of post-analysis software for immune sequencing data. Study-wide findings and caveats: Comparison of patients with controls showed roughly five TRBV segments more frequent in patients, TRBV5-6, TRBV5-1 and TRBV20-1 among them. Normalized Chao1 diversity was significantly reduced in patients versus controls.

cDNA libraries of TCR beta carried unique molecular identifiers. It was from approximately 0.91 to 9.4 million T cells that 500,000 or so cDNA molecules came. TCRdb independently ran MiXCR on the PCR reads; one entry per CDR3 protein. The table records approximately 730,000 distinct CDR3 sequences, roughly 50% of them present only once. In this sample, this clonotype turned up a few times. The target antigen is unknown. In germline, CDR1 is MNHEY, CDR2 SVGAGI. The CDR3 is made up of 14 amino acids. Trimming took 4 bases from V and 7 from J, leaving 16 bases between them. This TCR derives from a girl aged 5-17 years with multiple sclerosis. J is TRBJ1-2 and V is TRBV6-5, with D unclear. Sequenced: blood. CDR3: CASSSTRFPGGYTF. CDR3 DNA sequence: TGTGCCAGCAGTTCCACGAGGTTTCCGGGTGGCTACACCTTC.